Listed below are T cell receptor beta chains from one sample, sequenced in a study of blood T cell repertoires in COVID-19. Using immunoSEQ multiplex PCR, the repertoire was profiled, and TCRdb retains in-frame clones only, with some absent. The table lists 250,000 to 350,000 clones, about 80% of them singletons. Sequenced sample: peripheral blood. The receptors stem from a person aged 70 to 85 with COVID-19, enrolled during active disease. The CDR3 runs from the conserved cysteine through the conserved F or W. The order of the fields is clone size, CDR3 length, V gene, J gene, D gene, CDR3 protein, CDR3 DNA. D genes are given only for firm matches. Some rows have no size entry. The others give once, few or many, or a class for an expanded clone.

.	15	TRBV9	TRBJ1-3	.	CASSVAQSSGNTIYF	TGTGCCAGCAGCGTAGCACAGTCCTCTGGAAACACCATATATTTT
.	15	TRBV2	TRBJ1-5	.	CASRREGLGNQPQHF	TGTGCCAGCAGAAGGGAGGGCCTGGGCAATCAGCCCCAGCATTTT
.	13	TRBV18	TRBJ2-5	TRBD1	CASSPSRGETQYF	TGTGCCAGCTCACCGTCCAGGGGGGAGACCCAGTACTTC
.	13	TRBV5-6	TRBJ2-7	TRBD1	CASSPDRGDEQYF	TGTGCCAGCAGCCCGGACAGGGGGGACGAGCAGTACTTC
.	15	TRBV5-6	TRBJ2-7	.	CASSRSPRSPDEQYF	TGTGCCAGCAGCCGTTCGCCGCGCTCCCCGGACGAGCAGTACTTC
.	13	TRBV19	TRBJ1-1	.	CASTNGRGTEAFF	TGTGCCAGTACTAACGGGCGGGGGACTGAAGCTTTCTTT
.	15	TRBV7-7	TRBJ2-3	.	CASSLGLGSTDTQYF	TGTGCCAGCAGCTTAGGTCTCGGGAGCACAGATACGCAGTATTTT
.	15	TRBV5-4	TRBJ1-6	TRBD1	CASSFRQGANSPLHF	TGTGCCAGCAGCTTCCGACAGGGGGCCAATTCACCCCTCCACTTT
.	12	TRBV13	TRBJ2-7	TRBD1	CASSQTGNEQYF	TGTGCCAGCAGCCAGACAGGGAACGAGCAGTACTTC
few	16	TRBV28	TRBJ1-3	.	CASSLFGGDRGNTIYF	TGTGCCAGCAGCCTCTTTGGGGGGGATCGTGGAAACACCATATATTTT
.	15	TRBV7-2	TRBJ2-2	TRBD1	CASSLEGTGSWELFF	TGTGCCAGCAGCTTAGAGGGGACAGGGTCCTGGGAGCTGTTTTTT
.	13	TRBV3-1/TRBV3-2	TRBJ1-6	.	CASSRGTNSPLHF	TGTGCCAGCAGCCGCGGGACTAATTCACCCCTCCACTTT
once	16	TRBV4-3	TRBJ1-6	.	CASSQLHGQGLSPLHF	TGCGCCAGCAGCCAACTTCATGGCCAGGGGCTCTCACCCCTCCACTTT
.	16	TRBV5-1	TRBJ1-2	TRBD1	CASSSPGQGASNGYTF	TGCGCCAGCAGCTCGCCGGGACAGGGGGCTTCGAATGGCTACACCTTC
.	18	TRBV27	TRBJ2-5	.	CASSLLGLVGGGVETQYF	TGTGCCAGCAGTTTATTGGGGCTTGTCGGAGGGGGGGTAGAGACCCAGTACTTC
.	14	TRBV28	TRBJ2-3	TRBD2	CASSWTRGTDTQYF	TGTGCCAGCAGCTGGACTAGAGGTACAGATACGCAGTATTTT
.	13	TRBV6-5	TRBJ1-2	.	CASSYSPYYGYTF	TGTGCCAGCAGTTACTCCCCTTACTATGGCTACACCTTC
.	16	TRBV30	TRBJ2-7	TRBD2	CAWIPRLAGPYHEQYF	TGTGCCTGGATCCCTAGACTAGCGGGCCCTTACCACGAGCAGTACTTC
.	16	TRBV2	TRBJ2-5	TRBD1	CASIRDRGQLVGTQYF	TGTGCCAGCATCAGGGACAGGGGGCAGTTGGTTGGGACCCAGTACTTC
.	12	TRBV5-1	TRBJ2-1	.	CASSLLDYEQFF	TGCGCCAGCAGCTTACTAGATTATGAGCAGTTCTTC
.	17	TRBV27	TRBJ2-5	TRBD2	CASSTNVAGFLQETQYF	TGTGCCAGCAGTACGAACGTAGCGGGTTTCCTCCAAGAGACCCAGTACTTC
.	13	TRBV15	TRBJ1-6	.	CATSRDTNSPLHF	TGTGCCACCAGCCGGGACACCAATTCACCCCTCCACTTT
once	15	TRBV6-2/TRBV6-3	TRBJ2-2	.	CASSYLTGLSGELFF	TGTGCCAGCAGTTACTTAACAGGGCTGTCCGGGGAGCTGTTTTTT
.	18	TRBV28	TRBJ2-2	TRBD2	CASSSRTSGSTDTGELFF	TGTGCCAGCAGTTCGCGGACTAGCGGGAGTACGGACACCGGGGAGCTGTTTTTT
.	13	TRBV7-2	TRBJ1-2	TRBD1	CASSLYGQGGYTF	TGTGCCAGCAGCTTATACGGACAGGGAGGCTACACCTTC
.	15	TRBV9	TRBJ2-6	.	CASGSGGSGANVLTF	TGTGCCAGCGGATCCGGGGGCTCTGGGGCCAACGTCCTGACTTTC
.	18	TRBV28	TRBJ2-2	TRBD1	CASRTTGTGLASIGELFF	TGTGCCAGCAGGACCACCGGGACAGGGCTTGCGTCCATCGGGGAGCTGTTTTTT
.	18	TRBV10-3	TRBJ2-5	TRBD2	CAIRAAGTSIVSQETQYF	TGTGCCATCAGGGCAGCCGGGACTAGCATCGTGTCCCAAGAGACCCAGTACTTC
.	13	TRBV7-2	TRBJ2-1	.	CASSWTFTDEQFF	TGTGCCAGCAGTTGGACATTTACGGATGAGCAGTTCTTC
once	13	TRBV6-5	TRBJ2-5	.	CATELTGQETQYF	TGTGCCACCGAACTGACAGGTCAAGAGACCCAGTACTTC
.	16	TRBV11-1	TRBJ2-7	TRBD1	CASSSEGQGYSYEQYF	TGTGCCAGCAGCTCGGAAGGACAGGGGTACTCCTACGAGCAGTACTTC
.	16	TRBV6-2/TRBV6-3	TRBJ1-1	.	CASSYSRSLGYTEAFF	TGTGCCAGCAGTTACTCGAGATCCCTAGGATACACTGAAGCTTTCTTT
once	16	TRBV4-3	TRBJ2-1	TRBD2	CASRLAYNIGFNEQFF	TGCGCCAGCAGACTAGCGTACAACATTGGGTTCAATGAGCAGTTCTTC
.	14	TRBV3-1/TRBV3-2	TRBJ2-7	TRBD2	CASSHWRESNEQYF	TGTGCCAGCAGCCACTGGCGGGAGTCCAACGAGCAGTACTTC
.	15	TRBV7-2	TRBJ2-3	TRBD2	CASSAGDSYTDTQYF	TGTGCCAGCAGCGCGGGAGACAGTTACACAGATACGCAGTATTTT
.	16	TRBV5-4	TRBJ1-1	.	CASSLEGVYGNTEAFF	TGTGCCAGCAGCTTGGAGGGGGTATACGGGAACACTGAAGCTTTCTTT
once	15	TRBV4-2	TRBJ1-1	.	CASSQDSRGNTEAFF	TGTGCCAGCAGCCAAGACTCCCGGGGGAACACTGAAGCTTTCTTT
.	15	TRBV7-8	TRBJ2-1	TRBD2	CASSPVLAGKNEQFF	TGTGCCAGCAGCCCAGTCTTAGCGGGGAAAAATGAGCAGTTCTTC
once	13	TRBV10-3	TRBJ2-7	.	CAITASEVNEQYF	TGTGCCATCACGGCGTCAGAGGTGAACGAGCAGTACTTC
.	15	TRBV24-1	TRBJ1-1	.	CATSGGGGLNTEAFF	TGTGCCACCAGTGGCGGGGGGGGACTGAACACTGAAGCTTTCTTT
.	16	TRBV7-2	TRBJ2-7	TRBD2	CASSPPGLAGAYEQYF	TGTGCCAGCAGCCCCCCGGGACTAGCGGGTGCCTACGAGCAGTACTTC
few	12	TRBV5-1	TRBJ2-1	.	CASSTEANEQFF	TGCGCCAGCAGCACCGAGGCCAATGAGCAGTTCTTC
few	15	TRBV5-4	TRBJ1-2	TRBD1	CASSLGGRGAYGYTF	TGTGCCAGCAGCTTGGGTGGCAGGGGGGCCTATGGCTACACCTTC
.	13	TRBV18	TRBJ2-1	.	CASSPQDLNEQFF	TGTGCCAGCTCACCACAGGACTTAAATGAGCAGTTCTTC
.	16	TRBV28	TRBJ1-1	.	CASSLAGSRFATEAFF	TGTGCCAGCAGTTTAGCGGGGAGCCGTTTTGCCACTGAAGCTTTCTTT
.	16	TRBV5-1	TRBJ2-6	.	CASSLVGGSGANVLTF	TGCGCCAGCAGCTTGGTGGGGGGCTCTGGGGCCAACGTCCTGACTTTC
.	17	TRBV5-1	TRBJ2-2	.	CASSENGPGATDGELFF	TGCGCCAGCAGCGAGAACGGACCAGGGGCCACGGACGGGGAGCTGTTTTTT
.	15	TRBV13	TRBJ1-5	TRBD1	CASRKSGQGHQPQHF	TGTGCCAGCAGGAAAAGCGGACAGGGCCATCAGCCCCAGCATTTT
few	15	TRBV7-2	TRBJ1-2	.	CASSLGPGSNYGYTF	TGTGCCAGCAGCTTAGGCCCGGGGTCTAACTATGGCTACACCTTC
once	18	TRBV3-1/TRBV3-2	TRBJ2-2	TRBD2	CASSQVKREGWGDGELFF	TGTGCCAGCAGCCAAGTAAAGCGGGAGGGCTGGGGCGACGGGGAGCTGTTTTTT
once	14	TRBV5-1	TRBJ2-1	TRBD2	CASSLSGSNNEQFF	TGCGCCAGCTCTCTCAGCGGGAGTAACAATGAGCAGTTCTTC
.	18	TRBV24-1	TRBJ2-2	TRBD1	CATSDPSGGPQNTGELFF	TGTGCCACCAGTGATCCATCAGGGGGCCCCCAGAACACCGGGGAGCTGTTTTTT
.	15	TRBV11-2	TRBJ2-1	.	CASRRSSVRGNEQFF	TGTGCCAGCAGACGTTCTAGTGTTCGGGGCAATGAGCAGTTCTTC
.	13	TRBV24-1	TRBJ2-1	.	CATSDDYREEQFF	TGTGCCACCAGTGACGACTACAGGGAGGAGCAGTTCTTC